This T cell receptor (beta chain) stems from a study of blood T cells in healthy people across ages. V shed 5 bases, J shed 2 bases, and the junction held 12 bases outside the gene matches. This CDR3 region has 18 residues. Looked up from germline, CDR1 is SGHVS and CDR2 is FNYEAQ. Through a sample-barcoded 5' primer and a J-beta primer mix, a second PCR was run for about 7 to 12 cycles. TCRdb ran MiXCR on the 5' RACE reads and lists one entry per CDR3 protein. There are over 950,000 distinct CDR3 sequences in the sample; roughly 51% occur only once, and roughly 23% lies in the top ten. The sequence was obtained from a woman aged 60-70 years in good health. The chain has TRBV7-6 and TRBJ2-1, with TRBD2 matching 10 bases. The specimen was blood. The CDR3 loop reads CASSPLAIAGGPYNEQFF. The CDR3 DNA reads TGTGCCAGCAGCCCCCTTGCGATAGCGGGAGGACCCTACAATGAGCAGTTCTTC.